In this sample, the clone carrying this T cell receptor beta chain turned up a few times. Its target is not known. The patients, who ranged from 18 to 65 in age, presented with newly diagnosed hyperthyroidism lasting under 2 months. Amplified TCR beta CDR3 regions derived from RNA transcripts. First-round RT-PCR with HTBI primers amplified the TCR CDR3 region. One entry per CDR3 protein results from TCRdb running MiXCR on the multiplex PCR reads. The sample consists of 300,000 to 350,000 distinct CDR3 sequences, roughly 23% of them appearing once. The data belong to a study of T cells in Graves' hyperthyroidism and ophthalmopathy. Study summary: Prior to any treatment, at the point of initial diagnosis, peripheral blood was collected.

The study, taken as a whole, reports: In the analysis, a 13 V-J model separated ophthalmopathy from stable hyperthyroidism. The majority of expanded thyroid clonotypes above 0.001 also appeared in blood.

This CDR3 is 12 amino acids long. CDR1 is SQVTM and CDR2 is ANQGSEA in the germline V gene. V gave up 4 bases and J gave up 3 bases, with 10 bases separating them. The V and J genes are TRBV29-1 and TRBJ2-7; D is tentatively TRBD1 or TRBD2 (7 bases each). Sequenced sample: blood. This receptor was identified in a woman in her 50s with Graves' hyperthyroidism. The CDR3 nucleotides are TGCAGCGTTGGCAGGGGGGGCTACGAGCAGTACTTC. It specifies CSVGRGGYEQYF.